What follows are 28 T cell receptor beta chains derived from one specimen sequenced in a study of T cells after yellow fever vaccination. Using its own MiXCR run on the 5' RACE reads, TCRdb lists one record per CDR3 protein. Seen here are 610,000 or so distinct CDR3 sequences, approximately 13% observed once, and the top ten hold about 16%. Material: PBMCs, obtained on the day of the yellow fever booster vaccination. The receptors come from a man aged 30 to 39 who received the YFV17D yellow fever vaccine.

This clonotype was observed a handful of times. V gene TRBV7-6 combines with J gene TRBJ1-5; possibly TRBD1 for D (5 bases). This CDR3 is built from 18 residues. Germline V gives CDR1 SGHVS, CDR2 FNYEAQ. V dropped 0 bases and J dropped 0 bases, with 15 bases sitting between them. This CDR3 reads CASSLAADGGYSNQPQHF. The CDR3 nucleotides read TGTGCCAGCAGCTTAGCCGCGGACGGGGGTTATAGCAATCAGCCCCAGCATTTT. Based on the CDR3 plus reference TRBV7-6 and TRBJ1-5, the full variable domain is GAGVSQSPRYKVTKRGQDVALRCDPISGHVSLYWYRQALGQGPEFLTYFNYEAQQDKSGLPNDRFSAERPEGSISTLTIQRTEQRDSAMYRCASSLAADGGYSNQPQHFGDGTRLSIL.

There are many counts of this clonotype. The chain has TRBV7-2 and TRBJ2-5, with a tentative D call TRBD2 (6 bases). The V end lost 7 bases, the J end lost 1 base, and 13 bases lay between the germline ends. This CDR3 region has 14 residues. The germline V gene encodes CDR1 SGHTA and CDR2 FQGNSA. The CDR3 DNA sequence: TGTGCCAGCATGCGGGACCCGATCCAAGAGACCCAGTACTTC. It translates to CASMRDPIQETQYF.

The chain combines TRBV6-4 with TRBJ1-1; D is perhaps TRBD1 (5 bases). The CDR3 contains 13 residues. Looked up from germline, CDR1 is MRHNA and CDR2 is SNTAGT. V was pared by 2 bases and J by 2 bases, with 6 bases between. Here the CDR3 reads CASSDRDNTEAFF. As DNA, the CDR3 is TGTGCCAGCAGTGACCGGGACAACACTGAAGCTTTCTTT.

This clonotype has more than one count but fewer than ten. The chain has TRBV5-5 and TRBJ2-1; D is uncertain. The germline CDR1 and CDR2 sequences are SGHKS and YYEKEE (reference sequence). The V end lost 4 bases, the J end lost 3 bases, and 14 bases lay between the germline ends. This CDR3 comprises 15 residues. This chain's CDR3 is CASSTGSAFYNEQFF. CDR3 DNA: TGTGCCAGCAGCACCGGCTCGGCATTCTACAATGAGCAGTTCTTC.

The CDR3: CSAHVYNEQFF. The CDR3 DNA reads as TGCAGCGCGCACGTCTACAATGAGCAGTTCTTC. The V and J genes are TRBV29-1 and TRBJ2-1; D is uncertain. Trimming removed 7 bases at V and 3 bases at J, with 7 bases between. From germline, CDR1 is SQVTM and CDR2 ANQGSEA. This CDR3 is 11 amino acids long.

The chain links TRBV9 to TRBJ2-3; tentative D call: TRBD2 (6 bases). With 0 bases removed from V and 2 bases from J, the gap between germline ends came to 13 bases. The CDR3 has 16 amino acids. CDR1 is SGDLS and CDR2 is YYNGEE in the germline V gene. DNA of the CDR3: TGTGCCAGCAGCGTAGCCGGGAGAGATTTCACAGATACGCAGTATTTT. It yields the protein CASSVAGRDFTDTQYF.

The chain carries TRBV7-2 and TRBJ2-1; no clear D. Germline loops: CDR1 SGHTA, CDR2 FQGNSA. V gave up 5 bases and J gave up 2 bases, with 10 bases separating them. There are 14 residues in the CDR3. The CDR3 sequence: CASSLESTYNEQFF. As DNA, the CDR3 is TGTGCCAGCAGCCTTGAAAGTACCTACAATGAGCAGTTCTTC.

The CDR3 bases are TGCAGTGCTGGTGACAGGGCCAACTATGGCTACACCTTC. Its translation: CSAGDRANYGYTF. The chain links TRBV20-1 to TRBJ1-2, with 7 bases lining up with TRBD1. V trimming: 5 bases; J trimming: 2 bases; junction bases outside the gene matches: 5. CDR3 size: 13 residues. Germline CDR1 is DFQATT and CDR2 is SNEGSKA (reference sequence).

This clonotype came up many times. V usage is TRBV6-2 or TRBV6-3 and J usage is TRBJ2-1; D is unresolved. The germline gives CDR1 MNHEY, CDR2 SVGEGT. Trimming pared 6 bases from V and 0 bases from J, leaving 3 bases between. The CDR3 contains 12 residues. The DNA for the CDR3 is TGTGCCAGCAGCGACTCCTACAATGAGCAGTTCTTC. This translates into CASSDSYNEQFF.

The chain couples TRBV20-1 to TRBJ1-1, with D uncertain. The germline V gene encodes CDR1 DFQATT and CDR2 SNEGSKA (reference sequence). V shed 0 bases and J shed 0 bases, with 5 bases lying between them. CDR3 size: 13 residues. CDR3: CSARDWVNTEAFF. For the CDR3, the DNA is TGCAGTGCTAGAGATTGGGTGAACACTGAAGCTTTCTTT.

The rearrangement uses TRBV6-4 and TRBJ2-2, with no clear D. Per germline, CDR1 MRHNA and CDR2 SNTAGT. V lost 6 bases and J 2 bases, leaving 10 bases between the germline ends. The CDR3 runs 14 residues. CDR3 protein: CASRKDTNTGELFF. The CDR3 DNA is TGTGCCAGCAGAAAAGACACCAACACCGGGGAGCTGTTTTTT.

The DNA of the CDR3 is TGTGCCAGCAGTTTAGCGGGGACAGGGAGGACCTACGAGCAGTACTTC. It yields the protein CASSLAGTGRTYEQYF. The chain recombines TRBV12-3 or TRBV12-4 with TRBJ2-7, with 9 bases fitting TRBD1. J lost 2 bases, V lost 0 bases, and 5 bases had no gene match. The CDR3 runs 16 residues.

This clonotype was picked up many times. The chain joins TRBV20-1 to TRBJ2-1; D is perhaps TRBD2 (6 bases). The V and J ends lost 0 bases and 4 bases respectively, with 13 bases between them. Looked up from germline, CDR1 is DFQATT and CDR2 is SNEGSKA (reference sequence). This CDR3 spans 15 amino acids. The CDR3 DNA reads TGCAGTGCTAGAGATGAAAGCGGGCCATACAATGAGCAGTTCTTC. Translated, it gives CSARDESGPYNEQFF.

This clonotype came up a few times. J is TRBJ2-5 and V is TRBV9, with D tentatively TRBD1 (5 bases). Trimming cost V 3 bases and J 0 bases, with 6 bases left between them. This CDR3 has 13 residues. Germline loops: CDR1 SGDLS, CDR2 YYNGEE. The CDR3 bases are TGTGCCAGCAGCGGGACAAACCAAGAGACCCAGTACTTC. It specifies CASSGTNQETQYF.

The chain carries TRBV20-1 and TRBJ2-7; the match to TRBD1 covers 9 bases. The V segment lost 1 base and the J segment 6 bases; nucleotides outside the gene matches: 1. Germline V gene data show CDR1 as DFQATT and CDR2 as SNEGSKA (reference sequence). The CDR3 consists of 12 residues. The CDR3 DNA is TGCAGTGCTAGAGCGGACAGGGGCGAGCAGTACTTC. Its protein product is CSARADRGEQYF.

The J gene is TRBJ2-1, the V gene TRBV12-3 or TRBV12-4; no firm D call. The CDR3 has 17 residues. V dropped 2 bases and J dropped 0 bases, with 14 bases sitting between them. CDR3 loop: CASSLRELRYSYNEQFF. The CDR3 DNA sequence: TGTGCCAGCAGTTTAAGGGAACTTCGGTACTCCTACAATGAGCAGTTCTTC.

The chain carries TRBV18 and TRBJ2-5; tentatively, D is TRBD1 (6 bases). The germline V and J ends were trimmed by 0 bases and 2 bases, with 13 bases remaining between them. There are 16 residues in the CDR3. Germline lookup yields CDR1 KGHSH and CDR2 LQKENI. The CDR3 sequence is CASSPPSGGGQETQYF. CDR3 in DNA: TGTGCCAGCTCACCACCGTCTGGGGGCGGACAAGAGACCCAGTACTTC.

This chain links TRBV12-3 or TRBV12-4 with TRBJ2-5, with 14 bases identical to TRBD2. The CDR3 has 16 amino acids. V lost 6 bases, J lost 5 bases, and 8 bases stayed unmatched. The chain's CDR3 is CASSAGTSGSGETQYF. CDR3 in DNA: TGTGCCAGCAGCGCAGGGACTAGCGGGAGTGGCGAGACCCAGTACTTC.

This clonotype has a count of ten or more. The chain couples TRBV20-1 to TRBJ2-7, with 7 bases fitting TRBD2. Germline V CDR1 and CDR2: DFQATT, SNEGSKA (reference sequence). The CDR3 has 15 amino acids. With 5 bases clipped from V and 1 base from J, the junction kept 11 bases outside the gene matches. The DNA for the CDR3 is TGCAGTGCTGTACCCCTAGCGGATACATCCTACGAGCAGTACTTC. Amino acids: CSAVPLADTSYEQYF.

This clonotype appeared a single time. In DNA, the CDR3 is TGTGCCAGCAGCTTAGCGTCGGGGGTGGCTACGCAGTATTTT. Its protein product is CASSLASGVATQYF. This chain uses TRBV7-2 with TRBJ2-3, with a possible D match to TRBD2 (6 bases). V was clipped by 0 bases and J by 8 bases, with 12 bases between them. Germline values: CDR1 SGHTA, CDR2 FQGNSA. The CDR3 is 14 amino acids.

This clonotype was seen a few times. The V gene is TRBV3-1, the J gene TRBJ2-3, with TRBD2 identical over 15 bases. Germline CDR1 is LGHDT and CDR2 is YNNKEL (reference sequence). The CDR3 runs 21 residues. Trimming cost V 0 bases and J 2 bases; bases outside gene matches: 12. The chain's CDR3 is CASSQDLPRTSGRVNTDTQYF. The CDR3 bases are TGTGCCAGCAGCCAAGACTTGCCCCGGACTAGCGGGAGGGTTAACACAGATACGCAGTATTTT.

This clonotype has a handful of counts. This rearrangement joins TRBV16 to TRBJ1-1; D ambiguous. Trimming left V 2 bases short and J 3 bases short, with 7 bases between. The CDR3 extends over 13 amino acids. Germline CDR1 reads KGHSY; CDR2 reads FQNENV. Written as DNA, the CDR3 is TGTGCCAGCAGCCAAGTCGCGGACACTGAAGCTTTCTTT. Its translation is CASSQVADTEAFF.

This clonotype was recorded many times. The gene calls are TRBV9 and TRBJ2-5, with TRBD1 matching over 8 bases. The CDR3 covers 15 residues. The germline gives CDR1 SGDLS, CDR2 YYNGEE. V was pared by 0 bases and J by 4 bases, with 5 bases of the junction left unmatched. The CDR3 nucleotides are TGTGCCAGCAGCGTAGCAGGGGGCGTTGGAGAGACCCAGTACTTC. Amino acid sequence: CASSVAGGVGETQYF.

This clonotype was seen only a few times. The rearrangement links TRBV10-3 to TRBJ2-3, with 7 bases lining up with TRBD2. This CDR3 region has 13 residues. The germline V gene encodes CDR1 ENHRY and CDR2 SYGVKD. V was pared by 10 bases and J by 0 bases, with 4 bases of the junction left unmatched. CDR3 bases: TGTGCCACGGCTAGCGGAAGCACAGATACGCAGTATTTT. This encodes CATASGSTDTQYF.

This clonotype came up a few times. The CDR3 nucleotides read TGTGCCAGCAGTGGGACAGGGTTGAAAGAGACCCAGTACTTC. It encodes CASSGTGLKETQYF. The rearrangement links TRBV6-1 to TRBJ2-5, with 8 bases aligning to TRBD1. This CDR3 contains 14 residues. The junction had 4 bases not matched to a gene; V was cut back by 4 bases and J by 3 bases. The germline CDR1 and CDR2 sequences are MNHNS and SASEGT.

This clonotype turned up a few times. This chain connects TRBV6-1 to TRBJ2-4; a weak D match, TRBD1 (6 bases). In germline, CDR1 is MNHNS, CDR2 SASEGT. Trimming shortened V by 5 bases and J by 0 bases, and 20 bases separated the two germline ends. The CDR3 consists of 18 residues. The CDR3 coding sequence is TGTGCCAGCAGTCGCTCCGGGACACTCCTCGGAGCCAAAAACATTCAGTACTTC. It codes for CASSRSGTLLGAKNIQYF.

A few counts support this clonotype. The chain employs TRBV4-3 and TRBJ2-1; D gene ambiguous. Per the germline V gene, CDR1 is LGHNA and CDR2 is YSLEER. The CDR3 has 12 amino acids. Deletions cut 0 bases from V and 9 bases from J, with 6 bases between. The CDR3 DNA sequence: TGCGCCAGCAGCCAAGAGAAGGGTGAGCAGTTCTTC. Translation gives CASSQEKGEQFF.

This clonotype has ten or more counts. The gene calls are TRBV12-3 or TRBV12-4 and TRBJ2-1; 11 positions match TRBD1. With V trimmed by 6 bases and J by 7 bases, 8 bases remained unmatched. The CDR3 is made up of 15 amino acids. CDR3 region: CASSPGQGASNEQFF. CDR3 DNA: TGTGCCAGCAGCCCCGGACAGGGGGCTTCTAATGAGCAGTTCTTC.